This T cell receptor (beta chain) was captured by sequencing in a study of blood T cell repertoires in COVID-19. Turning to the study itself: Whether acute or convalescent, the COVID-19 samples came from the United States, Italy and Spain. PBMCs, B-cell-depleted T cells, or T cells were the source of the cDNA or gDNA that made up the material.

This clone came up once. Original methodology: Cell counts per sample came from amplifying reference gene primers. Here immunoSEQ multiplex PCR was the method, and the copy in TCRdb shows in-frame clones only, minus some. V and J calls and clone size are given by that table; D and trimming were obtained from the DNA. The sample has a few hundred thousand clones, less than 90% seen once; the top ten hold around 4%. Sequences were obtained from peripheral blood. This clonotype was obtained from a man aged 60 to 69 with acute or convalescent COVID-19.

CDR3 in amino acids: CASSPGLAETYEQYF. The CDR3 coding sequence is TGTGCCAGCAGCCCGGGACTAGCGGAAACCTACGAGCAGTACTTC. The V call is TRBV5-8, the J call TRBJ2-7; 11 bases agree with TRBD2. The CDR3 is 15 residues long. CDR1 and CDR2 (germline): SGHTS, YDEGEE. V was pared by 4 bases and J by 2 bases, with 5 bases of the junction left unmatched.